These 15 T cell receptor beta chains were sequenced from one sample in a study of blood T cell repertoires in COVID-19. Generated by immunoSEQ multiplex PCR, the TCRdb table keeps only in-frame clones and is missing some. The sample includes approximately 220,000 clones, around 84% of them seen just once. The material sequenced was peripheral blood. The receptors here all came from a man aged 50-60 years with acute or convalescent COVID-19.

The chain employs TRBV11-2 and TRBJ2-3, with a possible D match to TRBD1 (5 bases). Per germline, CDR1 SGHAT and CDR2 FQNNGV. V shed 2 bases and J shed 2 bases, with 11 bases lying between them. This CDR3 has 15 residues. In DNA, the CDR3 is TGTGCCAGCAGCTTAATTCACAGGATCACAGATACGCAGTATTTT. Amino acid sequence: CASSLIHRITDTQYF.

V gene TRBV11-2 combines with J gene TRBJ1-5; tentatively, D is TRBD1 (5 bases). With 2 bases removed from V and 5 bases from J, the gap between germline ends came to 10 bases. Germline CDR1 is SGHAT and CDR2 is FQNNGV. This CDR3 has 14 amino acids. The chain's CDR3 is CASSLSGPDQPQHF. The CDR3 coding sequence is TGTGCCAGCAGCTTATCAGGGCCGGATCAGCCCCAGCATTTT.

The CDR3 DNA reads TGTGCCAGCTCAGATGCGGTCAGTAGCAATCAGCCCCAGCATTTT. Its translation: CASSDAVSSNQPQHF. The chain links TRBV18 to TRBJ1-5; D unresolved. Germline-derived CDR1 and CDR2 are KGHSH and LQKENI. The CDR3 is 15 amino acids. V was clipped by 5 bases and J by 0 bases, with 11 bases between them.

V usage is TRBV3-1 (or the pseudogene TRBV3-2) and J usage is TRBJ1-2, with 7 bases fitting TRBD1. Germline V gene data show CDR1 as LGHDT and CDR2 as YNNKEL (reference sequence). The CDR3 has 14 residues. V lost 4 bases and J lost 0; bases outside the gene matches: 2. CDR3 sequence (DNA): TGTGCCAGCAGCCCGGGACAGACTAACTATGGCTACACCTTC. Protein sequence: CASSPGQTNYGYTF.

The rearrangement joins TRBV5-1 to TRBJ1-2; no reliable D call. Per the germline V gene, CDR1 is SGHRS and CDR2 is YFSETQ. This CDR3 has 14 residues. Trimming pared 4 bases from V and 6 bases from J, leaving 16 bases between. The CDR3 DNA follows: TGCGCCAGCAGCCCGGGCGGGCTCTTCGATGGCTACACCTTC. Protein: CASSPGGLFDGYTF.

The chain has TRBV6-5 and TRBJ1-1; D is perhaps TRBD1 (5 bases). V was trimmed by 5 bases and J by 5 bases, leaving 15 bases between them. The germline V gene encodes CDR1 MNHEY and CDR2 SVGAGI. CDR3 length: 14 amino acids. CDR3 sequence (DNA): TGTGCCAGCAGTCGGGCCGGGGGGGAGACTGAAGCTTTCTTT. Protein sequence: CASSRAGGETEAFF.

This chain connects TRBV5-1 to TRBJ2-1; unclear D gene. CDR1 is SGHRS and CDR2 is YFSETQ in the germline V gene. V shed 0 bases and J shed 0 bases, with 7 bases lying between them. The CDR3 runs 15 residues. CDR3 in DNA: TGCGCCAGCAGCTTGGGACAAAGCTCCTACAATGAGCAGTTCTTC. Protein product: CASSLGQSSYNEQFF.

This clone was picked up one time. The chain combines TRBV7-9 with TRBJ1-1; no clear D. The germline gives CDR1 SEHNR, CDR2 FQNEAQ (reference sequence). This CDR3 region has 14 residues. The V end was cut by 1 base, the J end by 1 base, with 7 bases between. The DNA for the CDR3 is TGTGCCAGCAGCTTAGAAGTGAGGAACACTGAAGCTTTCTTT. This translates into CASSLEVRNTEAFF.

CDR3: CASSLVAGDAYEQYF. CDR3 bases: TGCGCCAGCAGCTTGGTAGCGGGGGACGCCTACGAGCAGTACTTC. The J gene is TRBJ2-7, the V gene TRBV5-1, with TRBD2 matching 9 bases. J lost 2 bases, V lost 0 bases, and 3 bases had no gene match. Germline-derived CDR1 and CDR2 are SGHRS and YFSETQ. The CDR3 extends over 15 amino acids.

This clone was counted only a few times. The V gene is TRBV27, the J gene TRBJ1-2, with D perhaps TRBD1 (5 bases). Trimming took off 5 bases at V and 4 bases at J, with 14 bases between the two ends. The CDR3 runs 14 residues. Germline lookup yields CDR1 MNHEY and CDR2 SMNVEV (reference sequence). CDR3 coding DNA: TGTGCCAGCAGTGTCGGGGGGTCCCCCTATGGCTACACCTTC. Translating gives CASSVGGSPYGYTF.

The rearrangement joins TRBV7-9 to TRBJ2-3, with TRBD1 matching 8 bases. The CDR3 extends over 19 amino acids. Unmatched junction bases numbered 17, after V lost 6 bases and J lost 0 bases. CDR1 is SEHNR, CDR2 FQNEAQ, per germline (reference sequence). The CDR3 region is CASRDRDRSEQTSTDTQYF. CDR3 coding DNA: TGTGCCAGCAGGGACCGGGACAGGAGCGAACAGACTAGCACAGATACGCAGTATTTT.

The rearrangement uses TRBV25-1 and TRBJ1-2; possibly TRBD1 for D (5 bases). Germline V gene data show CDR1 as MGHDK and CDR2 as SYGVNS. The CDR3 runs to 13 residues. V lost 6 bases and J lost 4, with 12 bases in between. This CDR3 reads CASSPGGVYGYTF. CDR3 DNA sequence: TGTGCCAGCAGCCCGGGGGGGGTCTATGGCTACACCTTC.

V and J are TRBV7-6 and TRBJ2-5; D remains unclear. This CDR3 is built from 15 residues. Germline CDR1 is SGHVS and CDR2 is FNYEAQ. The V gene lost 2 bases and the J gene lost 2 bases, with 12 bases spanning the gap. As DNA, the CDR3 is TGTGCCAGCAGCTTACCCCAGTACCCTCAAGAGACCCAGTACTTC. It yields the protein CASSLPQYPQETQYF.

The chain recombines TRBV5-5 with TRBJ2-2; TRBD1 aligns across 8 bases. The germline V gene has CDR1 SGHKS and CDR2 YYEKEE (reference sequence). The V segment lost 3 bases and the J segment 4 bases; nucleotides outside the gene matches: 2. The length of the CDR3 is 14 residues. In DNA form, the CDR3 reads TGTGCCAGCAGCTCTGGACAGGGCACCGGGGAGCTGTTTTTT. As protein: CASSSGQGTGELFF. Filled out from reference TRBV5-5 and TRBJ2-2, the complete variable domain reads DAGVTQSPTHLIKTRGQQVTLRCSPISGHKSVSWYQQVLGQGPQFIFQYYEKEERGRGNFPDRFSARQFPNYSSELNVNALLLGDSALYLCASSSGQGTGELFFGEGSRLTVL.

The chain links TRBV27 to TRBJ1-1; 7 bases match TRBD1. Germline values: CDR1 MNHEY, CDR2 SMNVEV (reference sequence). This CDR3 comprises 13 residues. After removal of 6 bases from V and 11 bases from J, the junction contained 12 bases not matched to a gene. DNA of the CDR3: TGTGCCAGCAGGTCACAGGGGATGACGGGGGCTTTCTTT. Translation: CASRSQGMTGAFF.